A single sample gave rise to the 22 T cell receptor beta chains below, sequenced in a study of graft-versus-host responses after intestinal transplantation. The assay was immunoSEQ multiplex PCR, and TCRdb's table has in-frame clones only and misses some. Among over 40,000 clones, 90% to 95% were seen once, and the ten largest hold more than 0.45%. For these receptors, no antigen is known. Source: unstimulated CD8+ T cells sorted from spleen or lymph node cells, taken before transplant. The receptor source for this set is a human donor who was the organ donor for an intestinal transplant.

J is TRBJ2-7 and V is TRBV5-6; TRBD2 agrees at 16 bases. In germline, CDR1 is SGHDT, CDR2 YYEEEE. The CDR3 extends over 15 amino acids. After removal of 4 bases from V and 6 bases from J, the junction contained 4 bases not matched to a gene. The CDR3 DNA reads as TGTGCCAGCAGCGGGGGGACTAGCGGGGGGGCCGAGCAGTACTTC. Encoded protein: CASSGGTSGGAEQYF. Full variable domain (remainder filled in from reference TRBV5-6 and TRBJ2-7): DAGVTQSPTHLIKTRGQQVTLRCSPKSGHDTVSWYQQALGQGPQFIFQYYEEEERQRGNFPDRFSGHQFPNYSSELNVNALLLGDSALYLCASSGGTSGGAEQYFGPGTRLTVT.

CDR3 DNA: TGTGCCAGCAGTGATCCAACCGTGGACTACCCGAGCACAGATACGCAGTATTTT. Amino acids: CASSDPTVDYPSTDTQYF. The chain is built from TRBV2 and TRBJ2-3; TRBD2 is a possible D gene (6 bases). Germline CDR1 reads SNHLY; CDR2 reads FYNNEI. The CDR3 is 18 amino acids. The V end was cut by 3 bases, the J end by 0 bases, with 19 bases between.

This clone was observed a single time. CDR3: CSVDSGTSGGHEQFF. In DNA form, the CDR3 reads TGCAGCGTTGACTCGGGGACTAGCGGGGGCCATGAGCAGTTCTTC. J is TRBJ2-1 and V is TRBV29-1; TRBD2 matches at 14 bases. Germline CDR1 is SQVTM and CDR2 is ANQGSEA. V shed 3 bases and J 8 bases; nucleotides not matched to a gene: 6. There are 15 residues in the CDR3.

The chain employs TRBV4-2 and TRBJ1-1; D is possibly TRBD1 (5 bases). V shed 0 bases and J shed 7 bases, with 18 bases lying between them. Germline V CDR1 and CDR2: LGHNA, YNFKEQ. The CDR3 extends over 16 amino acids. CDR3 DNA sequence: TGTGCCAGCAGCCAAGAGGGAGGGGCCACCAGGGATGAAGCTTTCTTT. Translated, it gives CASSQEGGATRDEAFF.

This clone was detected only once. The V and J genes are TRBV6-4 and TRBJ2-3; 9 bases agree with TRBD1. V lost 0 bases to trimming and J lost 2 bases; unmatched junction nucleotides: 3. CDR1 and CDR2 (germline): MRHNA, SNTAGT. The CDR3 contains 16 residues. CDR3 bases: TGTGCCAGCAGTGACTCGACAGGGGGACACACAGATACGCAGTATTTT. This codes for CASSDSTGGHTDTQYF.

This clone was found once. The chain employs TRBV23-1 and TRBJ1-3, with unresolved D. TRBV23-1 is labeled an ORF, and its function is uncertain. The CDR3 loop spans 18 amino acids. Trimming left V 0 bases short and J 0 bases short, with 15 bases between. The DNA for the CDR3 is TGCGCCAGCAGTCAATCATCCCGGGGAAAAGGCTCTGGAAACACCATATATTTT. Its protein is CASSQSSRGKGSGNTIYF.

V and J are TRBV27 and TRBJ1-1; 7 nucleotides agree with TRBD1. The CDR3 has 16 amino acids. V was clipped by 3 bases and J by 0 bases; unmatched bases: 7. Germline CDR1 MNHEY, CDR2 SMNVEV (reference sequence). The CDR3 sequence is CASSFWQGVLNTEAFF. In DNA, the CDR3 is TGTGCCAGCAGTTTCTGGCAGGGGGTGTTGAACACTGAAGCTTTCTTT.

The chain uses TRBV12-5 and TRBJ1-1; the D gene is possibly TRBD1 (5 bases). This CDR3 contains 14 residues. V was shortened by 7 bases and J by 5 bases, with 17 bases between the two germline ends. The germline V gene has CDR1 LGHNT and CDR2 FRNRAP. CDR3 nucleotide sequence: TGTGCTAGTGCAAACGGGGAGGGGAGAACTGAAGCTTTCTTT. Protein product: CASANGEGRTEAFF.

In the case of this clone: Additional DNA sequences in this sample encode the identical CDR3. The chain recombines TRBV4-1 with TRBJ1-1; a weak D match, TRBD1 (5 bases). From germline, CDR1 is MGHRA and CDR2 YSYEKL. The CDR3 contains 15 residues. Trimming stripped 4 bases from V and 0 bases from J, with 12 bases between. CDR3 amino acids: CASSRNRNMNTEAFF. The CDR3 DNA reads as TGCGCCAGCAGCCGTAACAGGAACATGAACACTGAAGCTTTCTTT.

V is TRBV7-2 and J is TRBJ2-7; D is uncertain. There are 16 residues in the CDR3. Trimming left V 1 base short and J 2 bases short, with 15 bases between. CDR1 and CDR2 (germline): SGHTA, FQGNSA. The CDR3 loop is CASSLDWVVGPYEQYF. CDR3 coding DNA: TGTGCCAGCAGCTTAGATTGGGTCGTAGGGCCCTACGAGCAGTACTTC.

J is TRBJ2-7 and V is TRBV5-6, with D perhaps TRBD1 or TRBD2 (5 bases each). In germline, CDR1 is SGHDT, CDR2 YYEEEE. V was cut by 2 bases and J by 4 bases, with 22 bases left in between. This CDR3 has 17 residues. CDR3 residues: CASSFSWDPTPLYEQYF. The CDR3 coding sequence is TGTGCCAGCAGCTTCTCTTGGGACCCGACCCCGTTGTACGAGCAGTACTTC.

The CDR3 bases are TGTGCCAGCAGCAAGCCCTACAAGGCCCAGAGCAATGAGCAGTTCTTC. It yields the protein CASSKPYKAQSNEQFF. This sequence joins TRBV21-1 and TRBJ2-1. TRBV21-1 is listed as a pseudogene. CDR3 length: 16 residues.

This clone was found once. The chain recombines TRBV10-3 with TRBJ2-1; 9 positions agree with TRBD2. V was clipped by 4 bases and J by 9 bases; unmatched bases: 13. This CDR3 is 16 amino acids long. Germline CDR1 reads ENHRY; CDR2 reads SYGVKD. CDR3 sequence (DNA): TGTGCCATCAGTGCGGATTCTAGCGGGGCCCACAGTGAGCAGTTCTTC. It specifies CAISADSSGAHSEQFF.

V gene TRBV19 combines with J gene TRBJ2-1, with 7 positions matching TRBD2. From germline, CDR1 is LNHDA and CDR2 SQIVND (reference sequence). The V and J ends lost 4 bases and 3 bases, in that order; junction bases with no gene match: 6. This CDR3 is 15 amino acids long. CDR3 nucleotide sequence: TGTGCCAGTAGTAAAAGGACGGGAGGCTACAATGAGCAGTTCTTC. This gives the protein CASSKRTGGYNEQFF.

The chain joins TRBV4-2 to TRBJ1-5; D not certain. V was cut by 0 bases and J by 3 bases, with 9 bases left in between. Germline V lookup: CDR1 LGHNA, CDR2 YNFKEQ. The CDR3 totals 15 residues. Here the CDR3 reads CASSQEAGYNQPQHF. For the CDR3, the DNA is TGTGCCAGCAGCCAAGAAGCGGGCTACAATCAGCCCCAGCATTTT.

In regard to this clone: At one end the junction does not follow the germline gene, possibly because of a read error. The rearrangement uses TRBV30 and TRBJ2-3; D gene unclear. This CDR3 is 13 amino acids long. CDR1 and CDR2 (germline): GTSNPN, SVGIG (reference sequence). The CDR3 DNA is TGTGCCTGGAGTGGTTCTGATGTTGATATGCAGTATTTT. Amino acids: CAWSGSDVDMQYF.

This clone has only one observation. V and J are TRBV5-6 and TRBJ2-5; possibly TRBD2 for D (6 bases). V lost 0 bases and J 5 bases, leaving 20 bases between the germline ends. The CDR3 is 17 residues long. CDR1 is SGHDT, CDR2 YYEEEE, per germline. For the CDR3, the DNA is TGTGCCAGCAGCTTGGGGCCAAGTAGAGGCGCGGGGGAGACCCAGTACTTC. Translating gives CASSLGPSRGAGETQYF.

This chain uses TRBV7-9 with TRBJ2-2; D may correspond to TRBD1 or TRBD2 (5 bases each). The V gene's germline CDR1 is SEHNR and CDR2 FQNEAQ (reference sequence). With 4 bases removed from V and 7 bases from J, the gap between germline ends came to 16 bases. This CDR3 has 15 residues. CDR3: CASSSMWGSGGELFF. In DNA, the CDR3 is TGTGCCAGCAGCTCGATGTGGGGGTCAGGCGGGGAGCTGTTTTTT.

The chain couples TRBV5-1 to TRBJ1-1; TRBD1 might be the D (5 bases). This CDR3 has 13 residues. The V gene lost 4 bases and the J gene lost 6 bases, with 13 bases spanning the gap. In germline, CDR1 is SGHRS, CDR2 YFSETQ. The CDR3 spells CASSTRVRAEAFF. In nucleotides, the CDR3 is TGCGCCAGCAGCACCAGGGTGAGAGCTGAAGCTTTCTTT.

J is TRBJ2-1 and V is TRBV4-2; tentatively, D is TRBD2 (5 bases). This CDR3 has 18 residues. Germline V gives CDR1 LGHNA, CDR2 YNFKEQ. V lost 0 bases to trimming and J lost 9 bases, with 24 bases between them. The DNA of the CDR3 is TGTGCCAGCAGCCAAGAGGGGAGTTTTACGAAAAAAGACGGTGAGCAGTTCTTC. This translates into CASSQEGSFTKKDGEQFF.

V gene TRBV7-8 combines with J gene TRBJ1-6, with a weak D call TRBD1 (6 bases). CDR1 and CDR2 (germline): SGHVS, FQNEAQ. This CDR3 is 14 amino acids long. V was clipped by 10 bases and J by 0 bases, with 10 bases between them. The CDR3 sequence: CATRGSSYNSPLHF. In DNA form, the CDR3 reads TGTGCCACAAGGGGGAGCTCCTATAATTCACCCCTCCACTTT.

The rearrangement joins TRBV4-1 to TRBJ2-3; D is unclear. Germline assignment: CDR1 MGHRA and CDR2 YSYEKL. The length of the CDR3 is 13 residues. The ends were cut back, 2 bases at V and 0 bases at J, with 3 bases in the middle. The CDR3 loop reads CASSQYSTDTQYF. As DNA, the CDR3 is TGCGCCAGCAGCCAATACAGCACAGATACGCAGTATTTT.